The entry below describes one TCR beta chain. The data derive from a study of blood T cell repertoires in COVID-19. On the study more broadly: PBMCs, B-cell-depleted T cells, or T cells provided the cDNA or gDNA that made up the material.

Trimming shortened V by 4 bases and J by 2 bases, and 14 bases separated the two germline ends. The CDR3 has 15 residues. The germline V gene has CDR1 SGHRS and CDR2 YFSETQ. TCRdb keeps only in-frame clones here, not all; method: immunoSEQ multiplex PCR. The sample contains 150,000 to 200,000 clones, about 86% of which appear only once. The TCR originated in an elderly woman in a cohort sampled during active or convalescent COVID-19. The material sequenced was peripheral blood. The rearrangement links TRBV5-1 to TRBJ2-3, with D perhaps matching TRBD1 (6 bases). This chain's CDR3 is CASSPADRVTDTQYF. CDR3 DNA sequence: TGCGCCAGCAGCCCGGCGGACAGAGTCACAGATACGCAGTATTTT. Full variable domain (missing parts from reference TRBV5-1 and TRBJ2-3): KAGVTQTPRYLIKTRGQQVTLSCSPISGHRSVSWYQQTPGQGLQFLFEYFSETQRNKGNFPGRFSGRQFSNSRSEMNVSTLELGDSALYLCASSPADRVTDTQYFGPGTRLTVL.